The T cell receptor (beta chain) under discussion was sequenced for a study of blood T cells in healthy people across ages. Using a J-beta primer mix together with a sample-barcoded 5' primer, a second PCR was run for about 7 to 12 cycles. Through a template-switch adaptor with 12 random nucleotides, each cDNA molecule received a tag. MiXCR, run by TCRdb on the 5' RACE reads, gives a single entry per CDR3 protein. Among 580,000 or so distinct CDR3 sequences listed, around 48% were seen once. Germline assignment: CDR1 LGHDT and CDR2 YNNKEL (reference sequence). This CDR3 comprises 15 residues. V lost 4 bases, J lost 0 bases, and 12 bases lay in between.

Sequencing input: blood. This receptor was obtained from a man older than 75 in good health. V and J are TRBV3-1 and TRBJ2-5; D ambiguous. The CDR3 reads CASSLRAVDQETQYF. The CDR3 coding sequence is TGTGCCAGCAGCCTTAGAGCAGTCGACCAAGAGACCCAGTACTTC.